The clone carrying this TCR beta chain occurred a few times. Its antigen is not known. This sample was taken from a study of beta chain features in type 1 diabetes. Findings and limits, study-wide: Over-representation of high TCR-expressing cells was a possible consequence of cDNA sequencing.

The CDR3 extends over 12 amino acids. The germline V gene has CDR1 LNHNV and CDR2 YYDKDF (reference sequence). Trimming stripped 6 bases from V and 5 bases from J, with 9 bases between. Of the isolated RNA, all was reverse transcribed, and so the sequenced material was expressed TCRB transcripts. The protocol was immunoSEQ multiplex PCR, while the TCRdb copy is restricted to in-frame clones and leaves out a portion. Of 350,000 or so clones listed, 15% to 20% are singletons. This receptor was taken from a young woman in good health. The sample consisted of naive CD4+ T cells from blood. The chain joins TRBV15 to TRBJ2-3, with a weak D call TRBD2 (5 bases). The CDR3 reads CATSHRGDTQYF. CDR3 bases: TGTGCCACCAGTCATCGGGGAGATACGCAGTATTTT.